This TCR beta chain was observed in a study of cytomegalovirus exposure and HLA in healthy donors. The study's findings and limits: Excluded: some indistinguishable V segments such as TRBV6-2 and TRBV6-3. As a later analysis revealed, most CMV-associated TCR beta chains appeared HLA-restricted.

V was clipped by 2 bases and J by 0 bases; unmatched bases: 7. Germline V gives CDR1 SGHVS, CDR2 FQNEAQ. The CDR3 covers 17 residues. PCR involved 60 Vbeta and 13 Jbeta primers. Using immunoSEQ multiplex PCR, the repertoire was profiled, and TCRdb retains in-frame clones only, with some absent. Here the sample spans roughly 130,000 clones, more than 80% being singletons. In regard to this clone: Its antigen is as yet unknown.

Source material: PBMCs. The chain links TRBV7-8 to TRBJ1-5, with 7 bases fitting TRBD1. The origin of this receptor is a woman aged 40 to 55 in good health and CMV-seropositive. The CDR3 loop is CASSLRGGLLSNQPQHF. The CDR3 coding sequence is TGTGCCAGCAGCTTACGAGGGGGCCTACTTAGCAATCAGCCCCAGCATTTT.